This T cell receptor beta chain is drawn from a study of early T cells in non-severe SARS-CoV-2 infection. Whole-study context: Investigators sequenced bulk RNA drawn from unsorted whole blood, and chains remained unpaired.

V was shortened by 2 bases and J by 5 bases, with 13 bases between the two germline ends. The CDR3 covers 14 residues. Germline V gene lookup returns CDR1 SGHTA and CDR2 FQGNSA. Study results and limitations: Private and CD4 specificities were missed by VDJdb matching, which favored anti-spike CD8 responses.

Individual cDNA molecules were tagged with unique molecular identifiers. One entry per CDR3 protein, called by TCRdb with MiXCR from the 5' RACE reads. The data show just under 65,000 distinct CDR3 sequences, with 4.5% to 7.5% seen just once and under 4% held by the top ten. As concerns this clonotype: The target antigen is unknown.

The chain is built from TRBV7-2 and TRBJ2-7; D gene unclear. The sequences come from whole blood, collected at baseline. This TCR was recovered from an adult who was a healthcare worker with PCR-confirmed SARS-CoV-2 infection or an uninfected control (not recorded which). CDR3 amino acids: CASSLLLPPDEQYF. The CDR3 nucleotides read TGTGCCAGCAGCTTATTGCTCCCCCCGGACGAGCAGTACTTC.